This T cell receptor beta chain was documented in a study of OX40 agonist ivuxolimab in advanced cancers. Study at large: Those treated in dose escalation had hepatocellular carcinoma, melanoma, renal cell cancer or head and neck cancer. Participants could have had prior anti-PD-1, anti-PD-L1 or anti-CTLA-4 therapy, and more than 35% had some. Broader study findings: Within 6 weeks, CD4+ and CD8+ blood T cells expanded clonally at 0.1 to 3.0 mg/kg.

About this clone itself: What it binds is not known.

TCRdb's copy holds only in-frame clones and misses some; the assay was immunoSEQ multiplex PCR. The sample carries 40,000 to 55,000 clones, approximately 90% recorded once. Excluded were patients having autoimmune disease history or systemic immunosuppression. CDR3 length: 16 residues. Germline V gives CDR1 SGDLS, CDR2 YYNGEE. Trimming cost V 4 bases and J 4 bases, with 20 bases left between them. V is TRBV9 and J is TRBJ1-2; D remains unclear. Sequencing was performed on CD4+ or CD8+ T cells sorted from blood, taken in a trial of the OX40 agonist ivuxolimab. The TCR was taken from an adult with an advanced solid tumor such as melanoma, head and neck, liver or kidney cancer. The CDR3 coding sequence is TGTGCCAGCAGCTCGTTAGCGTCGGGCCCCGGCTATGGCTACACCTTC. Its protein is CASSSLASGPGYGYTF.